This T cell receptor beta chain was profiled in a study of spatial heterogeneity in lung cancer. The overall study: The average count in raw reads for each unique TCR and UMI combination exceeded nine appearances.

This clonotype was picked up many times. One entry per CDR3 protein, called by TCRdb with MiXCR from the 5' RACE reads. The sample holds some 21,000 distinct CDR3 sequences, over 3% seen once. This CDR3 has 18 residues. Losses at the gene ends were 3 bases for V and 2 bases for J; bases not matched to a gene: 11. Germline CDR1 and CDR2: KGHSH and LQKENI. Indicated time point: sample taken at primary tumor resection. Whole RNA obtained from tumor, nontumor lung or frozen PBMC underwent sequencing without sorting. This sequence joins TRBV18 and TRBJ2-1, with TRBD2 matching over 9 bases. The TCR sequence derives from a female donor with early-stage non-small cell lung cancer. The specimen comprised PBMCs, sampled at surgery. The CDR3 DNA follows: TGTGCCAGCTCACCCTGGGGTAGCGGGAGAAGCGCCTACAATGAGCAGTTCTTC. Encoded protein: CASSPWGSGRSAYNEQFF.